This passage covers 27 T cell receptor beta chains from one sample sequenced in a study of blood T cell repertoires in COVID-19. Generated by immunoSEQ multiplex PCR, the TCRdb table keeps only in-frame clones and is missing some. Of over 200,000 clones detected, around 90% appear once; the ten largest clones hold roughly 3.7%. The sequenced sample consisted of PBMCs or T cells enriched from blood (not recorded which). Receptors were obtained from a woman in her twenties or thirties who had been exposed to COVID-19.

The table lists this clone with a few counts. V and J are TRBV6-2 or TRBV6-3 and TRBJ1-1, with D uncertain. The germline V and J ends were trimmed by 0 bases and 8 bases, with 7 bases remaining between them. CDR3 size: 12 residues. Germline loops: CDR1 MNHEY, CDR2 SVGEGT. DNA for the CDR3: TGTGCCAGCAGTTACTCAAGAGCGGAAGCTTTCTTT. Its protein product is CASSYSRAEAFF.

The chain is built from TRBV1 and TRBJ1-2; the D segment call TRBD1 is taken from the table without a DNA check. TRBV1 is listed as a pseudogene. The length of the CDR3 is 14 residues. CDR3 residues: CTSSYGTPNYGYTF. In DNA form, the CDR3 reads TGCACCAGCAGCTACGGGACACCGAACTATGGCTACACCTTC.

In its sample, this clone was seen once. V usage is TRBV5-1 and J usage is TRBJ1-2; TRBD1 matches at 10 bases. The germline gives CDR1 SGHRS, CDR2 YFSETQ. With 1 base clipped from V and 1 base from J, the junction kept 10 bases outside the gene matches. This CDR3 comprises 18 residues. CDR3 region: CASSLTVTGGAGNYGYTF. In nucleotides, the CDR3 is TGCGCCAGCAGCTTGACTGTGACAGGGGGCGCGGGTAACTATGGCTACACCTTC.

This sequence joins TRBV10-1 and TRBJ1-2; D possibly corresponds to TRBD1 (6 bases). The CDR3 spans 15 residues. Trimming left V 5 bases short and J 6 bases short, with 19 bases between. Germline loops: CDR1 WNHNN, CDR2 SYGVQD (reference sequence). CDR3 amino acids: CASSSTTGSYNGYTF. The CDR3 bases are TGCGCCAGCAGTAGCACGACAGGCTCGTACAATGGCTACACCTTC.

CDR3 sequence: CASSLWASGTRHEQYF. Written as DNA, the CDR3 is TGTGCCAGCAGTTTATGGGCTAGCGGGACTAGACACGAGCAGTACTTC. The chain couples TRBV28 to TRBJ2-7; the match to TRBD2 covers 9 bases. Germline V gene lookup returns CDR1 MDHEN and CDR2 SYDVKM. This CDR3 comprises 16 residues. J was trimmed by 5 bases and V by 0 bases; bases with no gene match: 8. The variable domain in full, with the rest retrieved from reference TRBV28 and TRBJ2-7, is DVKVTQSSRYLVKRTGEKVFLECVQDMDHENMFWYRQDPGLGLRLIYFSYDVKMKEKGDIPEGYSVSREKKERFSLILESASTNQTSMYLCASSLWASGTRHEQYFGPGTRLTVT.

The rearrangement links TRBV10-3 to TRBJ2-1; no definite D call. Germline-derived CDR1 and CDR2 are ENHRY and SYGVKD. V lost 0 bases, J lost 7 bases, and 10 bases lay in between. The length of the CDR3 is 14 residues. CDR3 sequence: CAISESITGNEQFF. In DNA, the CDR3 is TGTGCCATCAGTGAGTCGATCACCGGGAATGAGCAGTTCTTC.

The rearrangement uses TRBV28 and TRBJ1-5; no clear D. This CDR3 region has 17 residues. The germline CDR1 and CDR2 sequences are MDHEN and SYDVKM. V shed 7 bases and J shed 0 bases, with 19 bases lying between them. CDR3 in amino acids: CASNKIPVILSNQPQHF. The CDR3 coding sequence is TGTGCCAGCAACAAAATCCCCGTAATTCTTAGCAATCAGCCCCAGCATTTT. The full variable domain, completed using reference TRBV28 and TRBJ1-5, is DVKVTQSSRYLVKRTGEKVFLECVQDMDHENMFWYRQDPGLGLRLIYFSYDVKMKEKGDIPEGYSVSREKKERFSLILESASTNQTSMYLCASNKIPVILSNQPQHFGDGTRLSIL.

The chain employs TRBV18 and TRBJ1-1; D is uncertain. V was clipped by 5 bases and J by 0 bases, with 13 bases between them. The CDR3 is made up of 15 amino acids. Germline values: CDR1 KGHSH, CDR2 LQKENI. CDR3: CASSVGAQMNTEAFF. CDR3 DNA: TGTGCCAGCTCAGTGGGCGCTCAAATGAACACTGAAGCTTTCTTT.

The chain couples TRBV5-1 to TRBJ1-4; maybe TRBD1 (6 bases). From germline, CDR1 is SGHRS and CDR2 YFSETQ. Trimming stripped 3 bases from V and 6 bases from J, with 12 bases between. The CDR3 contains 14 residues. The CDR3 region has the DNA TGCGCCAGCAGCTCAGGGGCAGTGGATGAAAAACTGTTTTTT. Translated: CASSSGAVDEKLFF.

This clone came up a few times. V usage is TRBV2 and J usage is TRBJ2-7; 7 bases are shared with TRBD1. This CDR3 has 16 amino acids. Germline CDR1 reads SNHLY; CDR2 reads FYNNEI. V lost 6 bases and J lost 2; bases outside the gene matches: 13. DNA of the CDR3: TGTGCCAGCAGCGTGGGCCGAAGGGGGCGTCCCTACGAGCAGTACTTC. Its protein product is CASSVGRRGRPYEQYF.

V and J are TRBV19 and TRBJ2-6; 8 positions agree with TRBD2. The CDR3 contains 15 residues. With 10 bases clipped from V and 6 bases from J, the junction kept 11 bases outside the gene matches. CDR1 and CDR2 (germline): LNHDA, SQIVND (reference sequence). This CDR3 reads CATNGRRGVANVLTF. The CDR3 region has the DNA TGTGCCACCAATGGACGGCGGGGGGTGGCCAACGTCCTGACTTTC.

V is TRBV9 and J is TRBJ2-7, with 9 bases matching TRBD2. The CDR3 has 16 residues. Unmatched junction bases numbered 11, after V lost 1 base and J lost 6 bases. Germline loops: CDR1 SGDLS, CDR2 YYNGEE. The CDR3 DNA follows: TGTGCCAGCAGCGTAAATTCGGCGGGAGCGGGGGGCGAGCAGTACTTC. Residues: CASSVNSAGAGGEQYF.

The V call is TRBV7-9, the J call TRBJ1-5, with a weak D call TRBD1 (6 bases). This CDR3 spans 13 amino acids. The V gene lost 7 bases and the J gene lost 4 bases, with 11 bases spanning the gap. The germline V gene has CDR1 SEHNR and CDR2 FQNEAQ (reference sequence). The CDR3 region is CASTPGVNQPQHF. CDR3 sequence (DNA): TGTGCCAGCACCCCAGGGGTAAATCAGCCCCAGCATTTT.

J is TRBJ2-5 and V is TRBV11-2; 7 nucleotides line up with TRBD1. The CDR3 length is 15 residues. The V and J ends lost 5 bases and 5 bases, in that order; junction bases with no gene match: 11. The germline V gene encodes CDR1 SGHAT and CDR2 FQNNGV. CDR3 DNA: TGTGCCAGCAGCCTCCAGGGACAGCTGTTGGAGACCCAGTACTTC. This codes for CASSLQGQLLETQYF.

The CDR3 DNA sequence: TGCGCCAGCAGCTCGCAGGGTGTGCACACCGGGGAGCTGTTTTTT. Translating gives CASSSQGVHTGELFF. This chain links TRBV5-1 with TRBJ2-2, with D perhaps matching TRBD1 (5 bases). There are 15 residues in the CDR3. Trimming took off 3 bases at V and 3 bases at J, with 12 bases between the two ends. CDR1 SGHRS and CDR2 YFSETQ come from the germline V gene.

This clone has more than one count but fewer than ten. V and J are TRBV29-1 and TRBJ1-2; TRBD1 matches 9 bases. Germline V gives CDR1 SQVTM, CDR2 ANQGSEA. With V trimmed by 6 bases and J by 4 bases, 12 bases remained unmatched. This CDR3 spans 15 amino acids. This CDR3 reads CSVAIAGQGAYGYTF. The CDR3, as DNA: TGCAGCGTCGCTATTGCGGGACAGGGTGCCTATGGCTACACCTTC.

This chain uses TRBV5-4 with TRBJ2-5; TRBD2 aligns across 12 bases. This CDR3 region has 17 residues. V dropped 0 bases and J dropped 5; count of bases not matched to a gene: 8. Germline CDR1 SGHNT, CDR2 YYREEE (reference sequence). In DNA form, the CDR3 reads TGTGCCAGCAGCTTGGATCGACTAGCGGGAGTTTTGGAGACCCAGTACTTC. Residues: CASSLDRLAGVLETQYF.

The chain links TRBV5-5 to TRBJ2-7; D might be TRBD1 (6 bases). V gave up 6 bases and J gave up 4 bases, with 14 bases separating them. The CDR3 covers 13 residues. Germline assignment: CDR1 SGHKS and CDR2 YYEKEE (reference sequence). CDR3 coding DNA: TGTGCCAGCACCCCCGGACAGATTTACGAGCAGTACTTC. Protein product: CASTPGQIYEQYF.

V gene TRBV18 combines with J gene TRBJ2-1; maybe TRBD2 (6 bases). The germline V and J ends were trimmed by 3 bases and 2 bases, with 14 bases remaining between them. CDR1 is KGHSH and CDR2 is LQKENI in the germline V gene. This CDR3 is 16 amino acids long. This CDR3 reads CASSPLGREPYNEQFF. The CDR3 region has the DNA TGTGCCAGCTCACCGTTGGGCCGGGAGCCCTACAATGAGCAGTTCTTC.

V and J are TRBV9 and TRBJ2-3; D uncertain. V lost 0 bases, J lost 3 bases, and 8 bases lay in between. Germline CDR1 reads SGDLS; CDR2 reads YYNGEE. This CDR3 is built from 14 residues. The CDR3 region is CASSVDQRTDTQYF. In DNA form, the CDR3 reads TGTGCCAGCAGCGTAGATCAACGGACAGATACGCAGTATTTT.

The rearrangement joins TRBV27 to TRBJ1-5, with 8 positions matching TRBD1. The CDR3 contains 17 residues. Per germline, CDR1 MNHEY and CDR2 SMNVEV (reference sequence). V was pared by 6 bases and J by 5 bases, with 15 bases of the junction left unmatched. CDR3 residues: CASRPFGQGPRDQPQHF. The CDR3 DNA sequence: TGTGCCAGCAGGCCATTCGGACAGGGCCCCAGGGATCAGCCCCAGCATTTT.

The V call is TRBV5-6, the J call TRBJ2-4; 8 bases line up with TRBD2. Germline V gene sequence: CDR1 SGHDT, CDR2 YYEEEE. CDR3 length equals 17 residues. V was pared by 0 bases and J by 0 bases, with 5 bases of the junction left unmatched. CDR3 bases: TGTGCCAGCAGCTTGGATCGCCTAGCGGGAGCCAAAAACATTCAGTACTTC. Translated, it gives CASSLDRLAGAKNIQYF.

This rearrangement joins TRBV2 to TRBJ1-2, with TRBD1 matching 7 bases. Germline V lookup: CDR1 SNHLY, CDR2 FYNNEI. Losses at the gene ends were 6 bases for V and 3 bases for J; bases not matched to a gene: 7. The CDR3 length is 14 residues. CDR3 bases: TGTGCCAGCAGGCGGACAGGAGCGGACTATGGCTACACCTTC. Its translation: CASRRTGADYGYTF.

The V gene is TRBV3-1 (or the pseudogene TRBV3-2), the J gene TRBJ1-4, with unresolved D. Germline CDR1 is LGHDT and CDR2 is YNNKEL (reference sequence). The V end was cut by 0 bases, the J end by 5 bases, with 13 bases between. CDR3 length equals 16 residues. The chain's CDR3 is CASSQDRTWPNEKLFF. The CDR3, as DNA: TGTGCCAGCAGCCAAGACCGTACCTGGCCAAATGAAAAACTGTTTTTT.

V gene TRBV29-1 combines with J gene TRBJ2-3; TRBD2 matches at 8 bases. Trimming removed 4 bases from V and 13 bases from J; junction bases left unmatched: 7. This CDR3 has 11 residues. Germline CDR1 reads SQVTM; CDR2 reads ANQGSEA. The CDR3 protein is CSVVFGTREYF. In DNA, the CDR3 is TGCAGCGTTGTTTTCGGGACTAGGGAGTATTTT.

The chain recombines TRBV2 with TRBJ1-5; 8 nucleotides align to TRBD1. The CDR3 is 17 amino acids. Germline V CDR1 and CDR2: SNHLY, FYNNEI. J was trimmed by 0 bases and V by 6 bases; bases with no gene match: 10. This CDR3 reads CASSRNGQGPSNQPQHF. CDR3 nucleotide sequence: TGTGCCAGCAGCCGGAATGGACAGGGCCCTAGCAATCAGCCCCAGCATTTT.

This clone appeared a single time. This rearrangement joins TRBV2 to TRBJ2-3, with 10 nucleotides matching TRBD1. Germline CDR1 is SNHLY and CDR2 is FYNNEI. Losses at the gene ends were 5 bases for V and 5 bases for J; bases not matched to a gene: 7. The CDR3 covers 15 residues. The CDR3 region is CASSSDRGRQDTQYF. CDR3 DNA sequence: TGTGCCAGCAGTAGTGACAGGGGGCGCCAAGATACGCAGTATTTT.